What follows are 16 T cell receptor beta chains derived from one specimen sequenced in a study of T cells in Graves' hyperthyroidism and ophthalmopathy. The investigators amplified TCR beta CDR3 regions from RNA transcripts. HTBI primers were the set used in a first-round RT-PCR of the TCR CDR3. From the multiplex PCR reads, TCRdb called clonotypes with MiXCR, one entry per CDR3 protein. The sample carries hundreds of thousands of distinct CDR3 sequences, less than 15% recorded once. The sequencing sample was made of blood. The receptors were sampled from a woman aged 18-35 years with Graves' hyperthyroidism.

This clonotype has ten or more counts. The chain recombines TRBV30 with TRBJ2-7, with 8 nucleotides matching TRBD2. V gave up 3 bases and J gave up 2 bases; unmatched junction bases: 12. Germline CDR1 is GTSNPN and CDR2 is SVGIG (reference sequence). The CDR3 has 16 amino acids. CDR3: CAWSGGKGLGPYEQYF. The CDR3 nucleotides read TGTGCCTGGAGCGGAGGGAAGGGACTAGGACCCTACGAGCAGTACTTC.

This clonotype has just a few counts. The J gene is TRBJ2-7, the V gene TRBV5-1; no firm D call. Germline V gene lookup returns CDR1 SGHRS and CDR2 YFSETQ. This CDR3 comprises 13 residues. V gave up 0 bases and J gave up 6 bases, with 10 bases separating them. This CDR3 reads CASSLASRPEQYF. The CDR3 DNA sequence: TGCGCCAGCAGCTTGGCTTCTCGTCCCGAGCAGTACTTC.

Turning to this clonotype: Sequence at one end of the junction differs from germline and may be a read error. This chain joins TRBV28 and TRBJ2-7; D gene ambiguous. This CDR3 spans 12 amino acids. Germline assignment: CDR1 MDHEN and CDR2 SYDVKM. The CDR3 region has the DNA TGTACCAGCAGTTTAGGAATTTACGAGCAGTACTTC. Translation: CTSSLGIYEQYF. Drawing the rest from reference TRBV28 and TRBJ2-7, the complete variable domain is DVKVTQSSRYLVKRTGEKVFLECVQDMDHENMFWYRQDPGLGLRLIYFSYDVKMKEKGDIPEGYSVSREKKERFSLILESASTNQTSMYLCTSSLGIYEQYFGPGTRLTVT.

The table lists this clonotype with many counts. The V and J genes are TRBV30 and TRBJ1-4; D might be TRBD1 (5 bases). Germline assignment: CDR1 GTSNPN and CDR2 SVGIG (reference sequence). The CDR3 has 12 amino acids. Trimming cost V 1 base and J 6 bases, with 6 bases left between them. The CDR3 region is CAWSAGDEKLFF. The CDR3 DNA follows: TGTGCCTGGAGTGCGGGGGATGAAAAACTGTTTTTT.

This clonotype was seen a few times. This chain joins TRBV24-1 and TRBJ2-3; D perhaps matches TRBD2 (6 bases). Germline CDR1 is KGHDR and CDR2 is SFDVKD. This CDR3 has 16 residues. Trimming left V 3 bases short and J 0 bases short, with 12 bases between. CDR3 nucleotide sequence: TGTGCCACCAGTGATGGGTCGGCGGGAAGCACAGATACGCAGTATTTT. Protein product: CATSDGSAGSTDTQYF.

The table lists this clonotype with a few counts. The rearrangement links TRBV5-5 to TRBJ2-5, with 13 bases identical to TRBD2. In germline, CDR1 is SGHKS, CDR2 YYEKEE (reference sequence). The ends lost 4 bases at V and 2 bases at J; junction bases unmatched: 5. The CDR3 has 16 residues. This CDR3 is CASSRGLAGRQETQYF. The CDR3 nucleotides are TGTGCCAGCAGCAGGGGACTAGCGGGACGACAAGAGACCCAGTACTTC.

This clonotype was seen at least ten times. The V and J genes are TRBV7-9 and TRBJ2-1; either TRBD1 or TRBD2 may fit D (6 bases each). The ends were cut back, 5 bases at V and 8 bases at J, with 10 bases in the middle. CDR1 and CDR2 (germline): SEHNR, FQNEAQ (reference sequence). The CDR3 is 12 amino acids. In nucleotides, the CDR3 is TGTGCCAGCAGCGAAAGGGGGGATGAGCAGTTCTTC. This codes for CASSERGDEQFF.

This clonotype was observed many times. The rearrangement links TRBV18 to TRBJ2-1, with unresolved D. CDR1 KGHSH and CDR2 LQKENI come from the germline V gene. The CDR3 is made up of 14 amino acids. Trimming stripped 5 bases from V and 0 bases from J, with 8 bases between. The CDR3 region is CASSAASSYNEQFF. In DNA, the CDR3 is TGTGCCAGCTCAGCGGCGAGCTCCTACAATGAGCAGTTCTTC.

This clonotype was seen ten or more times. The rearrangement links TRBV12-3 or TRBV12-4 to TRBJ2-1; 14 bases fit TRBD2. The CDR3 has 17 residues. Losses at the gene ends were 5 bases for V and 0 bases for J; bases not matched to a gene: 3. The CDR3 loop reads CASSPTSGRASYNEQFF. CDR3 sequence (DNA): TGTGCCAGCAGTCCGACTAGCGGGAGGGCCTCCTACAATGAGCAGTTCTTC.

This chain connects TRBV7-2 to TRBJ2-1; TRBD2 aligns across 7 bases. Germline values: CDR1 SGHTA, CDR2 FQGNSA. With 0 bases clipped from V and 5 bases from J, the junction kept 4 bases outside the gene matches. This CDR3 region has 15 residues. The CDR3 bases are TGTGCCAGCAGCTTAGCGGCTAGCGGTCACAATGAGCAGTTCTTC. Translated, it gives CASSLAASGHNEQFF.

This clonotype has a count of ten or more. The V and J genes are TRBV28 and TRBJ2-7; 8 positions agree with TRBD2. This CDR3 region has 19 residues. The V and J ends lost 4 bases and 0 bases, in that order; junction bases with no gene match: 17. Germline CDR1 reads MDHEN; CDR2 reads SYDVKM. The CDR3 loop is CASSSGTSRFGALSYEQYF. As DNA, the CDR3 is TGTGCCAGCAGTTCCGGGACTAGTAGGTTTGGGGCCCTCTCCTACGAGCAGTACTTC.

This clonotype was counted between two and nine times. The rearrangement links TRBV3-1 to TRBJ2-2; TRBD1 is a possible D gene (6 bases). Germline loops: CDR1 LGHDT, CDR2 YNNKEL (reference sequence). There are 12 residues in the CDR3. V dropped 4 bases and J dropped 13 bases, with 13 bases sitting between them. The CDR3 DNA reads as TGTGCCAGCAGCCGTCCGGGACAAGGGCTGTTTTTT. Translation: CASSRPGQGLFF.

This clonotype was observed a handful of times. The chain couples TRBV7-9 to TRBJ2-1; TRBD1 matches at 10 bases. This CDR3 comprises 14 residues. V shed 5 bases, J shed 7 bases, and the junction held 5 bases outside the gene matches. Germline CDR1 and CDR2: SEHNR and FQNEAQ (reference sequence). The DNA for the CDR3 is TGTGCCAGCAGCCGGGACAGGGGTATGAATGAGCAGTTCTTC. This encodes CASSRDRGMNEQFF.

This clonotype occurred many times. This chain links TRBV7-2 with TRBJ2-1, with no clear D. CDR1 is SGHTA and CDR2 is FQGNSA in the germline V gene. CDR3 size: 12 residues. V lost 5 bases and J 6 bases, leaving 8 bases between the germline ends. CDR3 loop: CASSLRSNEQFF. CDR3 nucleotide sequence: TGTGCCAGCAGCCTACGTAGCAATGAGCAGTTCTTC.

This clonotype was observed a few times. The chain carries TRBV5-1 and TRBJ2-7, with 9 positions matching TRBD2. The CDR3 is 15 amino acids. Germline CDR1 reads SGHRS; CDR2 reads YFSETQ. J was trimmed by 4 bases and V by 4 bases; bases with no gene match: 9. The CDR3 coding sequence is TGCGCCAGCAGCATCCCGCGGGAGGGGCTGTACGAGCAGTACTTC. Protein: CASSIPREGLYEQYF.

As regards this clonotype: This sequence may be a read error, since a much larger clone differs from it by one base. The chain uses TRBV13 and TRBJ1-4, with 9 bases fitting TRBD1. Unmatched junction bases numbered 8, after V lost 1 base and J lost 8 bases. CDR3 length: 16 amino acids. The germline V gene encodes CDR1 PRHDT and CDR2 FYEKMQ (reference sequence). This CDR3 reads CASSLVPGTGSEKLFF. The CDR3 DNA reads TGTGCCAGCAGCTTAGTGCCCGGGACAGGGAGCGAAAAACTGTTTTTT. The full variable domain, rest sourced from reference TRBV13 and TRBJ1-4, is AAGVIQSPRHLIKEKRETATLKCYPIPRHDTVYWYQQGPGQDPQFLISFYEKMQSDKGSIPDRFSAQQFSDYHSELNMSSLELGDSALYFCASSLVPGTGSEKLFFGSGTQLSVL.